Below, 27 T cell receptor beta chains from the same sample are listed, as sequenced in a study of blood T cell repertoires in COVID-19. The protocol was immunoSEQ multiplex PCR, while the TCRdb copy is restricted to in-frame clones and leaves out a portion. The data show fewer than 250,000 clones, over 80% seen once. The sample consisted of PBMCs or T cells enriched from blood (not recorded which). The receptor set was obtained from a woman under 40 who had been exposed to COVID-19.

This chain uses TRBV30 with TRBJ2-5; TRBD2 matches at 10 bases. Trimming took 0 bases from V and 5 from J; bases not matched to a gene: 15. The CDR3 is 18 amino acids. Germline lookup yields CDR1 GTSNPN and CDR2 SVGIG (reference sequence). This chain's CDR3 is CAWSVRNSGRRSMETQYF. DNA for the CDR3: TGTGCCTGGAGTGTACGGAATAGCGGGAGGAGAAGCATGGAGACCCAGTACTTC.

This clone was picked up one time. The gene calls are TRBV7-9 and TRBJ1-2; tentatively, D is TRBD1 (6 bases). CDR3 length: 15 amino acids. Germline V gene lookup returns CDR1 SEHNR and CDR2 FQNEAQ (reference sequence). Trimming removed 6 bases at V and 3 bases at J, with 17 bases between. CDR3 nucleotide sequence: TGTGCCAGCAGTCATGAGGCGTGGGGGCACTATGGCTACACCTTC. It encodes CASSHEAWGHYGYTF.

The J gene is TRBJ1-2, the V gene TRBV7-6; perhaps TRBD1 as D (5 bases). The CDR3 is made up of 15 amino acids. V lost 1 base, J lost 8 bases, and 17 bases lay in between. Looked up from germline, CDR1 is SGHVS and CDR2 is FNYEAQ. This CDR3 is CASSLGVGVYRGYTF. Written as DNA, the CDR3 is TGTGCCAGCAGCTTAGGGGTAGGGGTTTATAGGGGCTACACCTTC.

This clone appeared a few times. CDR3 coding DNA: TGCGCCAGCAGCTTCGGACAGATTAATTCACCCCTCCACTTT. Amino acids: CASSFGQINSPLHF. The chain is built from TRBV5-1 and TRBJ1-6; maybe TRBD1 (6 bases). The CDR3 length is 14 residues. In germline, CDR1 is SGHRS, CDR2 YFSETQ. Trimming pared 2 bases from V and 6 bases from J, leaving 9 bases between.

V usage is TRBV11-2 and J usage is TRBJ2-7, with 10 nucleotides matching TRBD2. Germline CDR1 SGHAT, CDR2 FQNNGV. The CDR3 extends over 18 amino acids. Germline trimming cut 0 bases from V and 5 bases from J; bases unmatched to any gene: 13. CDR3 sequence reads: CASSLDRVQAGGPDEQYF. The CDR3 nucleotides read TGTGCCAGCAGCTTAGATCGGGTCCAAGCGGGAGGGCCAGACGAGCAGTACTTC.

The chain employs TRBV19 and TRBJ2-4; D perhaps matches TRBD1 (5 bases). Trimming removed 1 base at V and 2 bases at J, with 12 bases between. The CDR3 totals 16 residues. CDR1 is LNHDA, CDR2 SQIVND, per germline (reference sequence). The DNA of the CDR3 is TGTGCCAGTAGTATAGGGGGCACCCTTTCCAAAAACATTCAGTACTTC. It is translated as CASSIGGTLSKNIQYF.

The chain is built from TRBV25-1 and TRBJ2-3, with 9 positions matching TRBD2. The CDR3 has 16 amino acids. Germline trimming cut 1 base from V and 5 bases from J; bases unmatched to any gene: 7. CDR1 is MGHDK, CDR2 SYGVNS, per germline. The CDR3 sequence: CASSESLAGVGDTQYF. The CDR3 nucleotides are TGTGCCAGCAGTGAATCCTTAGCGGGAGTGGGAGATACGCAGTATTTT.

This clone was picked up one time. The chain combines TRBV2 with TRBJ2-5; 7 bases agree with TRBD2. The V segment lost 7 bases and the J segment 3 bases; nucleotides outside the gene matches: 8. This CDR3 region has 14 residues. CDR1 and CDR2 (germline): SNHLY, FYNNEI. In nucleotides, the CDR3 is TGTGCCAGCAAACGGGAGGTCACGAAAGAGACCCAGTACTTC. As protein: CASKREVTKETQYF.

The rearrangement uses TRBV5-1 and TRBJ1-1; 8 positions match TRBD1. J was trimmed by 4 bases and V by 3 bases; bases with no gene match: 5. The germline CDR1 and CDR2 sequences are SGHRS and YFSETQ. The CDR3 is 14 residues long. CDR3 region: CASSSGQGSTEAFF. CDR3 in DNA: TGCGCCAGCAGCTCAGGACAGGGTAGCACTGAAGCTTTCTTT.

CDR3 nucleotide sequence: TGCGCCAGCAGCCAAGTCCCTGCCTACGAGCAGTACTTC. The encoded protein is CASSQVPAYEQYF. The chain uses TRBV4-1 and TRBJ2-7; D is unclear. V was pared by 1 base and J by 2 bases, with 6 bases between. This CDR3 has 13 residues. From germline, CDR1 is MGHRA and CDR2 YSYEKL.

The chain combines TRBV19 with TRBJ2-2; D is uncertain. Trimming shortened V by 10 bases and J by 6 bases, and 12 bases separated the two germline ends. The CDR3 is 12 amino acids. Germline V CDR1 and CDR2: LNHDA, SQIVND (reference sequence). CDR3 in DNA: TGTGCCACTAGGAGAGCTTCCGGGGAGCTGTTTTTT. Its protein product is CATRRASGELFF.

The V gene is TRBV7-2, the J gene TRBJ2-3; TRBD2 agrees at 15 bases. Germline trimming cut 6 bases from V and 2 bases from J; bases unmatched to any gene: 9. The CDR3 has 18 residues. Germline CDR1 is SGHTA and CDR2 is FQGNSA. The CDR3 region is CASSQRTSGRVTTDTQYF. DNA for the CDR3: TGTGCCAGCAGTCAGAGGACTAGCGGGAGGGTTACCACAGATACGCAGTATTTT.

The chain links TRBV12-3 or TRBV12-4 to TRBJ2-5; no firm D call. Deletions cut 6 bases from V and 7 bases from J, with 15 bases between. This CDR3 contains 13 residues. The CDR3 nucleotides read TGTGCCAGCAGCGACCAGTTAGAGGTGACCCAGTACTTC. Translating gives CASSDQLEVTQYF.

The V gene is TRBV9, the J gene TRBJ2-1, with unresolved D. This CDR3 spans 16 amino acids. The germline V and J ends were trimmed by 0 bases and 0 bases, with 10 bases remaining between them. Germline V CDR1 and CDR2: SGDLS, YYNGEE. CDR3 sequence (DNA): TGTGCCAGCAGCGTAGGTCCCCTTTCCTCCTACAATGAGCAGTTCTTC. It yields the protein CASSVGPLSSYNEQFF.

This chain links TRBV19 with TRBJ2-7; D not certain. The V end lost 0 bases, the J end lost 0 bases, and 12 bases lay between the germline ends. CDR3 length equals 16 residues. Germline values: CDR1 LNHDA, CDR2 SQIVND (reference sequence). DNA for the CDR3: TGTGCCAGTAGTATAGATCAACAGCATTCCTCCTACGAGCAGTACTTC. Encoded protein: CASSIDQQHSSYEQYF.

J is TRBJ2-1 and V is TRBV7-9; 9 bases align to TRBD2. There are 15 residues in the CDR3. Per germline, CDR1 SEHNR and CDR2 FQNEAQ (reference sequence). With V trimmed by 4 bases and J by 5 bases, 6 bases remained unmatched. CDR3 DNA: TGTGCCAGCAGCTCCCGACTAGCGGTAGACAATGAGCAGTTCTTC. Translation gives CASSSRLAVDNEQFF.

The genes are TRBV3-1 (or the pseudogene TRBV3-2) and TRBJ2-3; D is possibly TRBD1 (5 bases). This CDR3 is built from 15 residues. V lost 0 bases and J lost 9, with 16 bases in between. Germline V CDR1 and CDR2: LGHDT, YNNKEL (reference sequence). This chain's CDR3 is CASSQDTNRGRTQYF. The CDR3 DNA sequence: TGTGCCAGCAGCCAAGATACGAATAGGGGAAGAACGCAGTATTTT.

There are a few counts of this clone. The chain links TRBV21-1 to TRBJ1-2; no DNA check was done on the table's D call, TRBD1. TRBV21-1 is recorded as a pseudogene. The CDR3 extends over 15 amino acids. DNA for the CDR3: TGTGCCAGCAGCCTGCAAGGGACAGGTTCTTATGGCTACACCTTC. It codes for CASSLQGTGSYGYTF.

The DNA for the CDR3 is TGCAGCGCTCGGGACAGGGGGCAGTCAGATACGCAGTATTTT. It codes for CSARDRGQSDTQYF. V usage is TRBV29-1 and J usage is TRBJ2-3, with TRBD1 identical over 12 bases. Germline V gene data show CDR1 as SQVTM and CDR2 as ANQGSEA. The V gene end was trimmed by 7 bases and the J gene end by 4 bases; junction bases not matched to a gene: 6. The CDR3 covers 14 residues.

J is TRBJ1-1 and V is TRBV29-1, with D perhaps matching TRBD1 (6 bases). The CDR3 consists of 13 residues. CDR1 and CDR2 from the germline V gene are SQVTM and ANQGSEA. The V gene lost 3 bases and the J gene lost 2 bases, with 10 bases spanning the gap. CDR3 region: CSVDGQFNTEAFF. CDR3 sequence (DNA): TGCAGCGTTGATGGACAGTTCAACACTGAAGCTTTCTTT.

The chain combines TRBV12-3 or TRBV12-4 with TRBJ1-1, with D maybe TRBD1 (5 bases). The germline V and J ends were trimmed by 6 bases and 0 bases, with 8 bases remaining between them. There are 13 residues in the CDR3. The CDR3 reads CASSIGVNTEAFF. DNA of the CDR3: TGTGCCAGCAGCATAGGGGTGAACACTGAAGCTTTCTTT.

The chain has TRBV5-1 and TRBJ2-7; 9 bases fit TRBD2. V dropped 0 bases and J dropped 3; count of bases not matched to a gene: 10. CDR3 length equals 17 residues. The V gene's germline CDR1 is SGHRS and CDR2 YFSETQ. CDR3 in DNA: TGCGCCAGCAGCTTGGCCTTGCGGGCTAGCGGGAACTACGAGCAGTACTTC. Amino acids: CASSLALRASGNYEQYF.

The genes are TRBV28 and TRBJ2-7; TRBD1 aligns across 7 bases. CDR1 MDHEN and CDR2 SYDVKM come from the germline V gene. This CDR3 has 14 residues. V gave up 7 bases and J gave up 2 bases; unmatched junction bases: 8. CDR3 sequence (DNA): TGTGCCAGCATCCCTGTGGGGACAGCCTACGAGCAGTACTTC. It is translated as CASIPVGTAYEQYF.

The genes are TRBV20-1 and TRBJ2-1; TRBD2 matches at 11 bases. The germline V gene has CDR1 DFQATT and CDR2 SNEGSKA (reference sequence). V lost 3 bases and J lost 0; bases outside the gene matches: 13. CDR3 length equals 19 residues. This chain's CDR3 is CSASPRASGGLSSYNEQFF. The CDR3 nucleotides are TGCAGTGCTAGTCCCCGGGCTAGCGGGGGGTTAAGCTCCTACAATGAGCAGTTCTTC.

The gene calls are TRBV18 and TRBJ1-1; D is unresolved. Per germline, CDR1 KGHSH and CDR2 LQKENI. The germline V and J ends were trimmed by 5 bases and 1 base, with 11 bases remaining between them. This CDR3 spans 14 amino acids. CDR3 amino acids: CASSEINRNTEAFF. The CDR3 bases are TGTGCCAGCTCAGAGATAAACAGGAACACTGAAGCTTTCTTT.

The V call is TRBV24-1, the J call TRBJ1-2; D unclear. This CDR3 is 14 amino acids long. V lost 0 bases and J lost 3, with 7 bases in between. Germline CDR1 reads KGHDR; CDR2 reads SFDVKD. The DNA of the CDR3 is TGTGCCACCAGTGATTTGCACAGACACTATGGCTACACCTTC. Translation: CATSDLHRHYGYTF.

A single count supports this clone. The V gene is TRBV5-4, the J gene TRBJ2-7, with TRBD2 matching over 7 bases. The CDR3 length is 16 residues. Trimming removed 3 bases from V and 5 bases from J; junction bases left unmatched: 14. Germline CDR1 SGHNT, CDR2 YYREEE (reference sequence). The chain's CDR3 is CASSYSGLRAGDEQYF. DNA for the CDR3: TGTGCCAGCAGCTATTCGGGACTCAGGGCGGGGGACGAGCAGTACTTC. Full variable domain (rest looked up from reference TRBV5-4 and TRBJ2-7): ETGVTQSPTHLIKTRGQQVTLRCSSQSGHNTVSWYQQALGQGPQFIFQYYREEENGRGNFPPRFSGLQFPNYSSELNVNALELDDSALYLCASSYSGLRAGDEQYFGPGTRLTVT.